Reported below is one T cell receptor beta chain. This clone was detected only a few times. It lacks a known antigen. Base qualities are missing; no much larger clone stands one base away. The same CDR3 arises from other DNA sequences in this sample as well. The method behind the library was the immunoSEQ multiplex PCR assay. For the multiplex PCR, a mixture combining 60 forward primers for TCR Vbeta segments and 13 reverse primers for TCR Jbeta segments was used. Amplification of the CDR3 region of rearranged TCR beta genes was performed with a multiplex PCR assay on genomic DNA. The amplified TCR beta libraries were sequenced on the Illumina HiSeq System as 87-base-pair reads. Per the original workflow: In a later analysis, roughly 80 million unique TCR beta chains were counted across the 500 to 850 repertoires, and around 10 million of these chains were shared by at least two donors. To remove PCR and sequencing errors, raw reads were error-corrected and collapsed into unique sequences using a nearest-neighbor algorithm that merged closely related sequences. V, D and J gene segments were assigned by aligning CDR3 sequences to IMGT reference sequences. For a sequence to be retained, a match of at least six nucleotides was required to both a V gene segment and a J gene segment. A rearrangement was called productive if the CDR3 had no stop codons and remained in frame with V and J, and every other rearrangement was called non-productive. Following IMGT convention, CDR3 was defined as the stretch from the second conserved V-encoded cysteine to the conserved J-encoded phenylalanine. In an earlier analysis of around 540 of the donors, sequences lacking an unambiguous match to a single V gene segment were excluded. In an earlier analysis of several hundred of the donors, V segments were called functional above 56.7% productive rearrangements and were called segregating when the between-donor standard deviation exceeded 5%. A statistical classification framework was built for diagnosing cytomegalovirus status from the catalog of TCR beta chain sequences. In a later analysis, TCR nucleotide sequences were compared against IMGT/GENE-DB human TR gene sequences so that V and J genes could be assigned. A later analysis assigned CDR3 sequences and most-parsimonious VDJ recombination scenarios with the TCRdist pipeline. In a later analysis, each TCR beta chain was defined by its CDR3 amino acid sequence together with its V-gene family, and reads without a unique V-gene family were excluded. A later analysis removed 592 highly shared, low-generation-probability nucleotide sequences to deal with suspected cross-contamination and a sequencing artifact. For each public chain, a later analysis derived a clonal expansion index from normalized ranks of inferred template counts within each repertoire. In a later analysis, generation probabilities were computed using a VDJ recombination model fitted to out-of-frame rearrangements, and the results were checked against IGoR. In a later analysis, TCR-TCR, TCR-HLA and TCR-CMV co-occurrence was scored with hypergeometric tests, and a repertoire-size bias correction was applied to TCR pairs. A later analysis estimated false discovery rates by permuting HLA or CMV assignments 20 times. A later analysis grouped co-occurring TCRs with DBSCAN, adding TCRdist sequence similarity when clustering within HLA-allele-positive subsets. Repertoires with fewer than 30,000 or more than 120,000 public chains, plus five repertoires with anomalous nucleotide sharing, were excluded from co-occurrence clustering. Imported from immuneACCESS, the table was reduced by TCRdb to in-frame sequences with V and J called. These copies leave out some clones; in studies compared against another copy, an unresolved V gene accounts for under half, and the cause of the remainder is not known. For V, J and clone size, that table is used; D and trimming come from the DNA. Present in this sample are around 110,000 clones, roughly four fifths of which were seen just once. Over 1.5% of the sample is held by the ten biggest clonotypes.

This entry comes from a study of cytomegalovirus exposure and HLA in healthy donors (dated by TCRdb to about 2017). Notes on the research overall: According to an earlier analysis of a few hundred of the donors, roughly 180 million T cells yielded 95 million to 140 million unique TCR beta sequences and about 300 Gb of sequence data. A few DR-DQ haplotypes were treated as single units for association and clustering because of strong linkage in the cohort. High-throughput TCR immunosequencing, statistical association of individual TCRs with disease status, and machine learning were combined to predict cytomegalovirus infection status. In a later analysis, previously published TCR beta repertoires from 550 to 750 donors were re-analyzed and high-resolution HLA genotyping was added so that TCR occurrence patterns could be studied. The number of donors typed differed by locus, with about 629-640 for A, B, C, DRB1 and DQB1, roughly 550 for DQA1, approximately 570 for DPA1, and approximately 470 for DPB1. In the later analysis, no new phenotypic data were used to find candidate immune exposures; instead, reliance was placed on TCR beta sequences and their occurrence across donors. Genome-wide SNP genotypes for about 65% of the roughly 670 donors were used in a later genetic analysis, which treated that subset as a discovery cohort. An early release that covered some 640 HLA-typed donors contained approximately 300 gigabases of sequencing data and 70 million to 100 million unique TCR sequences. On average, around 230,000 unique TCR beta nucleotide sequences were sequenced per donor among some 430 genotyped donors of the cohort, with 15% to 20% of those sequences being non-productive. HLA typing included class I and class II loci at four-digit resolution. Every discovery cohort repertoire had been produced on one sequencing platform. Using immunosequencing, the study profiled T cell repertoires from 666 subjects and related those repertoires to cytomegalovirus serostatus. To decide whether each TCR beta V gene segment behaved as functional or pseudogenic, an earlier analysis of fewer than 750 of the donors relied on high-throughput TCR beta sequencing. Along with the roughly 700-subject first cohort, a separate validation cohort of approximately 110 different subjects was used. Donor age, sex, ethnicity and CMV serostatus were collected together with the repertoire data. The study was designed to test whether signatures of past pathogen exposure could be identified by cataloging public T cell receptors. The genetic ancestry cluster associated with self-reported Caucasian donors included about 84% of the roughly 410 genotyped donors.

Counted from cysteine to phenylalanine, this CDR3 has 12 amino acids. The retained sequence is limited to the CDR3, 36 bases, with the frame set at the first base. According to the germline V gene (reference sequence), CDR1 reads GTSNPN and CDR2 reads SVGIG. At the junction V is shortened by 0 bases and J by 1 base, with 3 bases in between. The cohort comprised more than 550 healthy bone marrow donors. At the time of sampling, every cohort member was nominally healthy, though immune exposures that went unrecorded were likely present. The donor tested CMV seronegative, placing the donor among the 350 or so seronegative members of the cohort. A peripheral blood sample was collected from each donor, and TCR beta sequencing was performed on peripheral blood mononuclear cells. The Qiagen DNeasy Blood Extraction Kit was used to extract genomic DNA from the blood cell samples. Paper-wide results and their limitations: Correlated functional status among segregating V segments might be attributable to linkage disequilibrium, but an unknown experimental factor could not be ruled out. The study gave a list of about 170 TCR beta chains associated with cytomegalovirus. A later analysis found that HLA-associated TCR beta chains were more clonally expanded and had lower generation probabilities than equally common non-associated chains. V-gene and J-gene trimming of TCR beta chains was associated with a missense DCLRE1C variant in a later genetic analysis, and the association was replicated in an independent cohort. Because HLA typing was unavailable for some donors at each locus, only the typed subset was used in association tests. Because the 87-base-pair reads could not distinguish some IMGT-functional V segments, including TRBV6-2 and TRBV6-3, those segments were excluded. In vitro tests confirmed that a few of the cytomegalovirus-associated TCR beta chains recognize cytomegalovirus antigens. A cluster of highly shared sequence variants was judged likely to represent a technical artifact of the sequencing pipeline. Strong co-occurrence of HLA alleles, especially DR and DQ, made assigning TCR associations to individual alleles difficult. Broadly in line with IMGT annotations, most TCR beta V segments showed up in productive rearrangements about 87% or about 30% of the time in an earlier analysis of some 590 of the donors. This cohort had only TCR beta chains sequenced, and the lack of alpha or paired-chain data limited which features could be detected. Immune exposure information for the cohort was limited to CMV serostatus. Most TCR sequences were observed very rarely across donors, whereas some public TCRs were present in many individuals. Presence/absence analyses assumed roughly uniform sequencing depth across donors, an assumption that may not hold. In a later analysis, the rate of TCR association differed among HLA loci, with DRB1 alleles having the most associated TCRs and HLA-C alleles having the fewest. Because counts were too low, roughly 17 rarely observed V segments, including chromosome 9 orphons, were left out of the earlier analysis of several hundred of the donors. In a later analysis, around 17,000 TCR beta sequences were associated with specific HLA alleles at a false discovery rate of 0.05. A later analysis found that most CMV-associated TCR beta chains appeared HLA-restricted, with HLA associations seemingly driven largely by CMV exposure. A further reported finding was that TCR beta sequences accurately predicted the HLA-A and HLA-B alleles for most subjects in the first cohort. According to the authors, the approach could potentially be generalized to other disease states and immunological phenotypes. The classifier was reported to diagnose cytomegalovirus status with high specificity and sensitivity in both the original cohort and the validation cohort. According to a later analysis, parvovirus B19, influenza, CMV and Epstein-Barr virus appeared linked to several top co-occurrence clusters. A later genetic analysis reported fewer N-insertions in productive TCRs among donors in an Asian-associated ancestry cluster than the roughly 700-donor mean.

Input material: PBMCs. The chain employs TRBV30 and TRBJ1-2, with the D gene not clear enough to name. The source is a young woman in good health and CMV-seronegative. The DNA reads TGTGCCTGGAGTGTACATAACTATGGCTACACCTTC. Protein translation: CAWSVHNYGYTF.